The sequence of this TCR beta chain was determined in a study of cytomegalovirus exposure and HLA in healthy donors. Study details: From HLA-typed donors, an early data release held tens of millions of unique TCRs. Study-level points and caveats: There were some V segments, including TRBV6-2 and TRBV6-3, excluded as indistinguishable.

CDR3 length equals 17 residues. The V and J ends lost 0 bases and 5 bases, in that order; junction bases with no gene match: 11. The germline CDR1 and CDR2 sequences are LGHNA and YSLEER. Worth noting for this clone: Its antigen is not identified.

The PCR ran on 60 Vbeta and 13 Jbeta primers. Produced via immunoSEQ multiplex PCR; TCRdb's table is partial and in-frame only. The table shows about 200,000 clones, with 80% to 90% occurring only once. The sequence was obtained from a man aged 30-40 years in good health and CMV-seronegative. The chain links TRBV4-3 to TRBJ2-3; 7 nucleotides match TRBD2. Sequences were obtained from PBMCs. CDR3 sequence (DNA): TGCGCCAGCAGCCAAGATTATACAGCGGGGTTCGGAGATACGCAGTATTTT. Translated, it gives CASSQDYTAGFGDTQYF.